These 8 T cell receptor beta chains were sequenced from one sample in a study of CD8+ T cells in alopecia areata. RNA was isolated and reverse transcribed to cDNA, the sequencing template. Sequencing was performed with immunoSEQ multiplex PCR; in TCRdb, only in-frame clones are kept and a portion is missing. The table lists about 150,000 clones, 55% of them singletons, with under 5.5% in the top ten. Source material: CD4+ T cells sorted from blood. The receptors were sampled from a human donor in good health.

The rearrangement uses TRBV7-9 and TRBJ1-1; no definite D call. This CDR3 is 14 amino acids long. V shed 2 bases and J shed 1 base, with 8 bases lying between them. Germline CDR1 reads SEHNR; CDR2 reads FQNEAQ (reference sequence). The CDR3 coding sequence is TGTGCCAGCAGCTTAAAAGGCGGGAACACTGAAGCTTTCTTT. Translation gives CASSLKGGNTEAFF.

The genes are TRBV6-5 and TRBJ1-5; weak D call: TRBD1 (6 bases). The CDR3 consists of 12 residues. Per germline, CDR1 MNHEY and CDR2 SVGAGI. The germline V and J ends were trimmed by 7 bases and 7 bases, with 11 bases remaining between them. The CDR3 sequence is CASTTGTQPQHF. The DNA of the CDR3 is TGTGCCAGCACCACAGGGACCCAGCCCCAGCATTTT.

The chain combines TRBV6-1 with TRBJ2-7; 8 bases are a match to TRBD1. The germline V gene encodes CDR1 MNHNS and CDR2 SASEGT. V dropped 1 base and J dropped 4; count of bases not matched to a gene: 6. The CDR3 is 15 amino acids. CDR3 region: CASSEVPDRAYEQYF. The CDR3 DNA reads TGTGCCAGCAGTGAAGTCCCGGACAGGGCTTACGAGCAGTACTTC.

This clone was picked up a small number of times. The V and J genes are TRBV7-6 and TRBJ2-7; 11 nucleotides align to TRBD2. Germline values: CDR1 SGHVS, CDR2 FNYEAQ. V gave up 2 bases and J gave up 0 bases; unmatched junction bases: 0. The CDR3 contains 15 residues. CDR3 in amino acids: CASSLTSGSSYEQYF. The CDR3 DNA is TGTGCCAGCAGCTTAACTAGCGGGAGCTCCTACGAGCAGTACTTC.

The chain carries TRBV5-1 and TRBJ2-3, with TRBD2 identical over 8 bases. The V gene end was trimmed by 7 bases and the J gene end by 0 bases; junction bases not matched to a gene: 13. The CDR3 sequence is 17 residues long. Germline V gives CDR1 SGHRS, CDR2 YFSETQ. The CDR3 reads CASRSTPGLGSTDTQYF. The CDR3 nucleotides read TGCGCCAGCCGCTCCACCCCGGGACTAGGGAGCACAGATACGCAGTATTTT.

Points on this clone: The sample contains more than one DNA sequence encoding this CDR3. The chain carries TRBV29-1 and TRBJ2-7, with D tentatively TRBD2 (5 bases). CDR3 length: 11 amino acids. V was shortened by 3 bases and J by 3 bases, with 6 bases between the two germline ends. CDR1 SQVTM and CDR2 ANQGSEA come from the germline V gene. CDR3 coding DNA: TGCAGCGTTGATCGGGGCTACGAGCAGTACTTC. This codes for CSVDRGYEQYF.

This chain connects TRBV4-2 to TRBJ2-1, with D maybe TRBD2 (5 bases). Germline-derived CDR1 and CDR2 are LGHNA and YNFKEQ. V lost 4 bases and J 8 bases, leaving 12 bases between the germline ends. The CDR3 length is 13 residues. This CDR3 is CASSRTSADEQFF. The CDR3, as DNA: TGTGCCAGCAGCCGCACTAGTGCCGATGAGCAGTTCTTC.

This chain links TRBV29-1 with TRBJ1-1, with D possibly TRBD1 on 5 matching bases. The CDR3 contains 12 residues. Between the trimmed V and J ends, which lost 7 bases and 5 bases, there was a span of 14 bases. Germline lookup yields CDR1 SQVTM and CDR2 ANQGSEA. CDR3 loop: CSGGVIGTEAFF. CDR3 sequence (DNA): TGCAGCGGGGGGGTTATAGGGACTGAAGCTTTCTTT.